Listed here is a single TCR beta chain. This clone was detected only once. Its antigen is unknown. No much larger clonotype is one base removed from it; base qualities were not supplied. Reading the label with the study, this specimen's time point is: cells obtained before transplantation from donor or recipient. CD3+CD4+ and CD3+CD8+ populations were FACS-sorted from unstimulated pre-transplant donor and recipient cells taken from spleen or lymph nodes. The sample is drawn from a study of graft-versus-host responses after intestinal transplantation (dated by TCRdb to the early 2020s). Background on the whole study: Recipients received multivisceral, liver-intestinal, or isolated intestinal transplants. Samples from a few later patients were sequenced in-house on an Illumina MiSeq with MiXCR processing rather than by the commercial service. Of the 20 to 30 intestinal transplant recipients enrolled in the cohort, one of whom was a retransplant, a few patients without pretransplant specimens were excluded. Anti-thymocyte globulin induction was given to all recipients, followed by maintenance tacrolimus and steroids for approximately 3 years. Graft-versus-host and host-versus-graft alloreactive T cell clones were tracked in the graft, circulation and bone marrow after intestinal transplantation using bulk TCR-beta CDR3 sequencing. Alloreactive clones were identified by sequencing pre-transplant mixed lymphocyte reaction products and comparing them with unstimulated pre-transplant donor and recipient T cells. A peak of at least 4% donor T cells among recipient peripheral blood mononuclear cells was the definition used for donor T cell macrochimerism. Study-wide conclusions, independent of this receptor: Peak levels of circulating GvH clones were associated with declines in HvG clones early after transplant. In patients with donor T cell macrochimerism, the allografts had high GvH to HvG T cell clonal ratios. GvH clones were found in recipient bone marrow, and some of the GvH clones appeared earlier in ileal mucosa or blood, which is consistent with an intestinal mucosal origin. The relatively low number and heterogeneity of intestinal transplant patients limited the conclusions.

Counted from cysteine to phenylalanine, this CDR3 has 14 amino acids. Just the 42-base CDR3 DNA is kept, in frame starting at base 1. The V end gives up 6 bases and the J end 9 bases, leaving 8 bases in the junction not matched to a gene. The germline V gene (reference sequence) yields MNHEY for CDR1 and SMNVEV for CDR2. The receptor library was made with the immunoSEQ multiplex PCR assay. For most patients, genomic DNA was isolated with the Qiagen DNeasy Blood and Tissue Kit and sent frozen to Adaptive Biotechnologies for TCR sequencing. High-throughput TCR-beta CDR3 sequencing of genomic DNA from most patients was performed by Adaptive Biotechnologies. The authors' analysis ran thus. Adaptive's ImmunoSEQ software supplied the TCR sequencing data for 15 to 20 patients, while MiXCR and VDJtools were used to process three other patients. CD4 versus CD8 sorting errors were corrected by removing sequences found in both subsets at a frequency ratio below 5:1. CDR3 nucleotide sequences shared by donor and recipient were removed because the origin of these sequences could not be assigned. Alloreactive clones required at least 2-fold expansion over unstimulated cells and minimum CFSE-low frequency of 0.002% (template counts) or 0.001% (read counts). A clone was considered mappable if detected in the sequenced pre-transplant spleen, lymph node, or MLR CFSE-low populations of the donor or recipient. Cumulative frequency of alloreactive clones was calculated as a percentage of all sequences weighted by copy number. Sourced from immuneACCESS, this table was stored by TCRdb with only in-frame sequences that have V and J called. A share of the clones is absent; for the studies checked, an unresolved V gene accounts for under half, and the remainder has no known explanation. That table is the source of V, J and clone size, and D and trimming were worked out from the DNA. For this sample the table gives just over 95,000 clones, of which 92% were detected only once. The biggest ten clones account for 0.17% of the sample.

The chain was built from TRBV27 and TRBJ2-7; TRBD2 matches 13 bases in the middle. The clonotype originates from a human donor who received an intestinal transplant. Sample: unstimulated CD4+ T cells sorted from spleen or lymph node cells, taken before intestinal transplant. In nucleotide form, the sequence is TGTGCCAGCAGGAAACTAGCGGGAGGGCCTTTGCAGTACTTC. This yields the protein CASRKLAGGPLQYF.